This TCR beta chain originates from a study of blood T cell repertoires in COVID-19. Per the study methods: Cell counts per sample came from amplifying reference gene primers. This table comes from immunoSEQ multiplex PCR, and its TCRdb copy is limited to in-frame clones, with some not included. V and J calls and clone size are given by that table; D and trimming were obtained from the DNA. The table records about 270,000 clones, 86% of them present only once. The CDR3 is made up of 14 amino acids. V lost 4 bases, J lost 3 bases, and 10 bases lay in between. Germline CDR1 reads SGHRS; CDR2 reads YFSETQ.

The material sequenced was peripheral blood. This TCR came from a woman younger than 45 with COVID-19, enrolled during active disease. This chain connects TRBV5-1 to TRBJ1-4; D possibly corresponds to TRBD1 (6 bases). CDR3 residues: CASSPTGSNEKLFF. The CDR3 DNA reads TGCGCCAGCAGCCCCACAGGGTCTAATGAAAAACTGTTTTTT.